The present TCR beta chain was sequenced within a study of shared clonotypes between healthy human individuals. This CDR3 contains 13 residues. Germline V lookup: CDR1 SGDLS, CDR2 YYNGEE. Trimming pared 4 bases from V and 0 bases from J, leaving 7 bases between. Study-level results: The study sampled only blood, and tissue repertoires likely differ.

Nashville, Tennessee was home to all donors, who were Caucasian adults. It was some 84 million PBMCs that unsorted samples used for genomic DNA. The assay used deep level. Only in-frame clones appear in the TCRdb table, and some are missing; sequencing was by immunoSEQ multiplex PCR. Here the sample spans fewer than 600,000 clones, about four fifths being singletons. This clone was recorded a few times. Its antigen is undetermined. The sample holds other DNA sequences that translate to the same CDR3. V usage is TRBV9 and J usage is TRBJ1-1; D not resolved. The sequencing sample was made of PBMCs. This TCR derives from a woman in her thirties or forties in good health. Some clones in this sample may be carry-over from other donors' samples. DNA of the CDR3: TGTGCCAGCAGCCGGATCATGAACACTGAAGCTTTCTTT. Translated, it gives CASSRIMNTEAFF. Variable domain in full (rest from reference TRBV9 and TRBJ1-1): DSGVTQTPKHLITATGQRVTLRCSPRSGDLSVYWYQQSLDQGLQFLIQYYNGEERAKGNILERFSAQQFPDLHSELNLSSLELGDSALYFCASSRIMNTEAFFGQGTRLTVV.